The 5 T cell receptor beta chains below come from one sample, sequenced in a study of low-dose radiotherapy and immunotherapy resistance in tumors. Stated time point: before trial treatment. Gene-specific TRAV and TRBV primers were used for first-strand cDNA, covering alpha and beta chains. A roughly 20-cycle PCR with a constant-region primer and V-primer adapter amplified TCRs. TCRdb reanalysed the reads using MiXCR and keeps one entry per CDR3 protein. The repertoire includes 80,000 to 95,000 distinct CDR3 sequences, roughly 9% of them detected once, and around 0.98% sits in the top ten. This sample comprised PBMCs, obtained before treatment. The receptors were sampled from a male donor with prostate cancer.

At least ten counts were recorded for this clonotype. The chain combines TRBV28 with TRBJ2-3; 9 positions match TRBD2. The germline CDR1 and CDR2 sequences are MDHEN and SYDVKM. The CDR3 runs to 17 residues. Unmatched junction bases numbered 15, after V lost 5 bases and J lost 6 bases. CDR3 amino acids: CASSPVAAGGGRDTQYF. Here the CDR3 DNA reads TGTGCCAGCAGTCCCGTAGCAGCGGGAGGAGGAAGGGATACGCAGTATTTT.

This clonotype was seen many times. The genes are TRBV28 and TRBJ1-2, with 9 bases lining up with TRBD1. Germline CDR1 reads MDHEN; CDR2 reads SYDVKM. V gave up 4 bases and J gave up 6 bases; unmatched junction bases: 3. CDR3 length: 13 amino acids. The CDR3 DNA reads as TGTGCCAGCAGTTCGGACAGGGGCCATGGCTACACCTTC. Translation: CASSSDRGHGYTF.

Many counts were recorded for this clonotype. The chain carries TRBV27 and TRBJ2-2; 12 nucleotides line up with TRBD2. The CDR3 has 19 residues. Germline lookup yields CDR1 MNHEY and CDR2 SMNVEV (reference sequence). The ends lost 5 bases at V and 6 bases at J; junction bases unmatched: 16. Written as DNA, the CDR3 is TGTGCCAGCAGTCAAAACCTAGCGGGAGGGCCGAACTCTTCCGGGGAGCTGTTTTTT. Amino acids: CASSQNLAGGPNSSGELFF.

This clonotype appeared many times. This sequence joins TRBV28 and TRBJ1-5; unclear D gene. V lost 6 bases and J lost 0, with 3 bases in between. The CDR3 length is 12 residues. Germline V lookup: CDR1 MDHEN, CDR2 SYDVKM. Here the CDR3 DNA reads TGTGCCAGCAGGCATAGCAATCAGCCCCAGCATTTT. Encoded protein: CASRHSNQPQHF.

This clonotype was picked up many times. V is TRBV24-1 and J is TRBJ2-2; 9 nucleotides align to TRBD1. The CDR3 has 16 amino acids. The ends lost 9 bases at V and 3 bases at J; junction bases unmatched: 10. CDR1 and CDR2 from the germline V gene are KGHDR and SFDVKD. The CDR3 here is CATRKPGQGDTGELFF. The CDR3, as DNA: TGTGCCACCCGGAAGCCGGGACAGGGCGACACCGGGGAGCTGTTTTTT.